This T cell receptor (beta chain) was sequenced for a study of blood T cells in healthy people across ages. A J-beta primer mix and a sample-barcoded 5' primer were used in a second PCR of about 7 to 12 cycles. Each CDR3 protein gets one entry after TCRdb re-called the 5' RACE reads with MiXCR. Here the sample spans 850,000 or so distinct CDR3 sequences, 29% being singletons. In its sample, this clonotype was seen many times. Each sample yielded at least 5.5 micrograms of PBMC total RNA. This sequence originates from a woman aged 80 or over in good health. The sequenced sample was blood.

The DNA of the CDR3 is TGTGCCAGCTCACGCCTAACAGGGAAGGTGGAGACCCAGTACTTC. Its translation: CASSRLTGKVETQYF. The chain is built from TRBV18 and TRBJ2-5; D is possibly TRBD1 (6 bases). The CDR3 length is 15 residues. In germline, CDR1 is KGHSH, CDR2 LQKENI. Deletions cut 4 bases from V and 5 bases from J, with 17 bases between.